The 24 T cell receptor beta chains listed next were all sequenced from one sample in a study of T-cell memory formation after mild COVID-19. TCRdb redid the calling of the 5' RACE reads with MiXCR, one entry per CDR3 protein. There are 250,000 to 350,000 distinct CDR3 sequences in the sample; around 15% occur only once, and more than 20% lies in the top ten. The specimen sequenced was PBMCs or a T cell subset sorted from them (not recorded which). These receptors were collected from a man between 18 and 29 years old who had mild COVID-19 (a few samples of this study predate the infection). Cell type and time point are not known.

This clonotype has a handful of counts. This sequence joins TRBV15 and TRBJ2-3; 7 bases are a match to TRBD1. The CDR3 is 14 amino acids. V was clipped by 4 bases and J by 5 bases; unmatched bases: 6. Germline loops: CDR1 LNHNV, CDR2 YYDKDF (reference sequence). CDR3 nucleotides: TGTGCCACCAGCAAGGGGCAGGGGGAAGATACGCAGTATTTT. Amino acid sequence: CATSKGQGEDTQYF.

The chain links TRBV5-1 to TRBJ2-1, with TRBD2 matching over 7 bases. V shed 5 bases and J 6 bases; nucleotides not matched to a gene: 8. Germline CDR1 SGHRS, CDR2 YFSETQ. This CDR3 has 14 amino acids. The CDR3 sequence is CASRPGWGGNEQFF. The CDR3, as DNA: TGCGCCAGCAGGCCAGGTTGGGGGGGCAATGAGCAGTTCTTC. The full variable domain, completed using reference TRBV5-1 and TRBJ2-1, is KAGVTQTPRYLIKTRGQQVTLSCSPISGHRSVSWYQQTPGQGLQFLFEYFSETQRNKGNFPGRFSGRQFSNSRSEMNVSTLELGDSALYLCASRPGWGGNEQFFGPGTRLTVL.

The chain uses TRBV7-2 and TRBJ2-1, with a tentative D call TRBD1 (6 bases). This CDR3 is 15 amino acids long. V shed 1 base and J shed 9 bases, with 16 bases lying between them. Germline CDR1 SGHTA, CDR2 FQGNSA. The CDR3, as DNA: TGTGCCAGCAGCTTAGTGAACAGGGCTATGTCTGAGCAGTTCTTC. Translated, it gives CASSLVNRAMSEQFF.

This clonotype was seen a handful of times. The chain uses TRBV5-6 and TRBJ2-7; D not certain. Trimming took off 5 bases at V and 3 bases at J, with 15 bases between the two ends. Germline lookup yields CDR1 SGHDT and CDR2 YYEEEE. The length of the CDR3 is 14 residues. CDR3 loop: CASRLKESDYEQYV. CDR3 DNA sequence: TGTGCCAGCAGACTGAAGGAATCTGACTACGAGCAGTACGTC.

The chain combines TRBV7-2 with TRBJ2-7; D is perhaps TRBD1 or TRBD2 (5 bases each). Trimming stripped 5 bases from V and 7 bases from J, with 15 bases between. The CDR3 loop spans 13 amino acids. Germline CDR1 SGHTA, CDR2 FQGNSA. This chain's CDR3 is CASSHTRDGEQYF. CDR3 nucleotide sequence: TGTGCCAGCAGCCACACCCGGGACGGGGAGCAGTACTTC.

This clonotype has a count of ten or more. The chain has TRBV4-3 and TRBJ2-1, with D possibly being TRBD2 (6 bases). The CDR3 runs 15 residues. Trimming stripped 0 bases from V and 6 bases from J, with 12 bases between. The germline V gene has CDR1 LGHNA and CDR2 YSLEER. CDR3 DNA sequence: TGCGCCAGCAGCCAAGACGGCGGGGCGTCCAATGAGCAGTTCTTC. Protein product: CASSQDGGASNEQFF.

The chain couples TRBV18 to TRBJ2-5; tentative D call: TRBD1 (8 bases). CDR1 is KGHSH and CDR2 is LQKENI in the germline V gene. The CDR3 extends over 15 amino acids. V was trimmed by 0 bases and J by 5 bases, leaving 13 bases between them. The CDR3 DNA sequence: TGTGCCAGCTCACCACCCGGACAGGGAGGGGAGACCCAGTACTTC. Its translation: CASSPPGQGGETQYF.

This rearrangement joins TRBV4-3 to TRBJ2-2; no clear D. Looked up from germline, CDR1 is LGHNA and CDR2 is YSLEER. V dropped 0 bases and J dropped 4 bases, with 3 bases sitting between them. This CDR3 has 13 amino acids. In DNA form, the CDR3 reads TGCGCCAGCAGCCAAGATAGCACCGGGGAGCTGTTTTTT. It yields the protein CASSQDSTGELFF.

J is TRBJ2-7 and V is TRBV18; 7 bases agree with TRBD1. The CDR3 is 13 amino acids. Looked up from germline, CDR1 is KGHSH and CDR2 is LQKENI. The V and J ends lost 0 bases and 6 bases, in that order; junction bases with no gene match: 2. The CDR3 reads CASSPPGQTEQYV. As DNA, the CDR3 is TGTGCCAGCTCACCACCGGGACAGACCGAGCAGTACGTC.

The V gene is TRBV25-1, the J gene TRBJ2-5; TRBD2 might be the D (5 bases). This CDR3 has 13 residues. CDR1 and CDR2 (germline): MGHDK, SYGVNS. Trimming took off 2 bases at V and 4 bases at J, with 8 bases between the two ends. CDR3 coding DNA: TGTGCCAGCAGTGAAGTTGGGAGAGAGACCCAGTACTTC. Protein sequence: CASSEVGRETQYF.

The rearrangement uses TRBV20-1 and TRBJ2-6, with 12 bases aligning to TRBD1. Germline V lookup: CDR1 DFQATT, CDR2 SNEGSKA (reference sequence). CDR3 length: 16 amino acids. Trimming took 3 bases from V and 2 from J; bases not matched to a gene: 2. In DNA form, the CDR3 reads TGCAGTGCTAGGGGGACAGGGGGCCCTGGGGCCAACGTCCTGACTTTC. Residues: CSARGTGGPGANVLTF.

The chain carries TRBV30 and TRBJ2-3, with TRBD2 matching over 8 bases. The CDR3 is 13 amino acids. Germline values: CDR1 GTSNPN, CDR2 SVGIG (reference sequence). The V segment lost 4 bases and the J segment 8 bases; nucleotides outside the gene matches: 8. The CDR3: CAWKAGGTGTQYF. The CDR3, as DNA: TGTGCCTGGAAGGCGGGGGGTACCGGTACGCAGTATTTT.

This clonotype has a handful of counts. The CDR3 region is CASTWDSTGWDEQFF. The CDR3 coding sequence is TGTGCCAGCACTTGGGACTCGACCGGATGGGATGAGCAGTTCTTC. J is TRBJ2-1 and V is TRBV6-5, with D tentatively TRBD2 (6 bases). The V and J ends lost 7 bases and 8 bases respectively, with 21 bases between them. Germline V CDR1 and CDR2: MNHEY, SVGAGI. The CDR3 length is 15 residues.

Comments on this clonotype: At one of its ends the junction is not consistent with the germline gene, which may arise from a read error. This sequence joins TRBV7-7 and TRBJ2-5; 7 bases are a match to TRBD2. Germline-derived CDR1 and CDR2 are SSHAT and FNYEAQ (reference sequence). This CDR3 contains 15 residues. The CDR3 DNA reads as TGTGCTAGCAGCCCGAGCCGCGGGGGTGGGGAGACCCAGTACTTC. The encoded protein is CASSPSRGGGETQYF. Variable domain in full (rest from reference TRBV7-7 and TRBJ2-5): GAGVSQSPRYKVTKRGQDVTLRCDPISSHATLYWYQQALGQGPEFLTYFNYEAQPDKSGLPSDRFSAERPEGSISTLTIQRTEQRDSAMYRCASSPSRGGGETQYFGPGTRLLVL.

The CDR3 DNA reads TGTGCCAGCAGCGCCAGCTATGGCTACACCTTC. This translates into CASSASYGYTF. The chain recombines TRBV7-2 with TRBJ1-2, with unresolved D. With 5 bases removed from V and 4 bases from J, the gap between germline ends came to 5 bases. Germline V gene sequence: CDR1 SGHTA, CDR2 FQGNSA. The CDR3 consists of 11 residues.

The chain combines TRBV12-3 or TRBV12-4 with TRBJ1-1; possible D gene TRBD1, 5 bases. Trimming shortened V by 5 bases and J by 2 bases, and 15 bases separated the two germline ends. CDR3 length: 15 residues. The CDR3 protein is CASSPEVGENTEAFF. The CDR3 DNA is TGTGCCAGCAGTCCCGAGGTGGGGGAAAACACTGAAGCTTTCTTT.

The chain has TRBV6-5 and TRBJ2-7, with a weak D call TRBD2 (5 bases). V lost 10 bases to trimming and J lost 6 bases, with 19 bases between them. The CDR3 extends over 13 amino acids. CDR1 and CDR2 from the germline V gene are MNHEY and SVGAGI. The CDR3 reads CATQTGIFGEQYF. The CDR3 DNA is TGTGCCACACAGACGGGGATCTTCGGCGAGCAGTACTTC.

This clonotype was picked up a small number of times. The gene calls are TRBV5-1 and TRBJ2-7, with D maybe TRBD1 (6 bases). Trimming left V 0 bases short and J 2 bases short, with 12 bases between. Germline V gene lookup returns CDR1 SGHRS and CDR2 YFSETQ. The CDR3 totals 15 residues. CDR3 in amino acids: CASSLGQGITYEQYF. The CDR3 DNA sequence: TGCGCCAGCAGCTTGGGGCAGGGGATAACCTACGAGCAGTACTTC.

The gene calls are TRBV7-2 and TRBJ2-1, with 7 bases lining up with TRBD1. There are 15 residues in the CDR3. Germline V gives CDR1 SGHTA, CDR2 FQGNSA. V gave up 3 bases and J gave up 2 bases; unmatched junction bases: 4. The CDR3 bases are TGTGCCAGCAGCTTGGGACAGTCTACCTACAATGAGCAGTTCTTC. Protein product: CASSLGQSTYNEQFF.

This clonotype was detected only a few times. The J gene is TRBJ2-1, the V gene TRBV24-1; D ambiguous. Germline V gene lookup returns CDR1 KGHDR and CDR2 SFDVKD. The CDR3 is 13 residues long. The V gene lost 1 base and the J gene lost 7 bases, with 7 bases spanning the gap. The CDR3 here is CATSDFAENEQFF. DNA for the CDR3: TGTGCCACCAGTGATTTTGCAGAGAATGAGCAGTTCTTC.

This sequence joins TRBV7-2 and TRBJ2-1; 12 nucleotides align to TRBD2. Unmatched junction bases numbered 5, after V lost 5 bases and J lost 9 bases. CDR1 is SGHTA, CDR2 FQGNSA, per germline. This CDR3 has 14 residues. CDR3 sequence (DNA): TGTGCCAGCAGCCCTGGACTAGCGGGGACTGAGCAGTTCTTC. Residues: CASSPGLAGTEQFF.

This chain joins TRBV7-3 and TRBJ2-5; D may be TRBD1 (6 bases). V was trimmed by 5 bases and J by 5 bases, leaving 18 bases between them. The germline gives CDR1 SGHTA, CDR2 FQGTGA. The CDR3 sequence is 15 residues long. The chain's CDR3 is CASSPQETGWETQYF. The CDR3 DNA sequence: TGTGCCAGCAGCCCCCAAGAAACAGGGTGGGAGACCCAGTACTTC.

CDR3 DNA sequence: TGTGCTAGTGGTTGGGGTCTCACTGAAGCTTTCTTT. This codes for CASGWGLTEAFF. The rearrangement uses TRBV12-5 and TRBJ1-1; D not resolved. The germline V gene encodes CDR1 LGHNT and CDR2 FRNRAP. This CDR3 has 12 amino acids. Trimming pared 4 bases from V and 4 bases from J, leaving 7 bases between. The entire variable domain, with the rest obtained from reference TRBV12-5 and TRBJ1-1, is as follows: DARVTQTPRHKVTEMGQEVTMRCQPILGHNTVFWYRQTMMQGLELLAYFRNRAPLDDSGMPKDRFSAEMPDATLATLKIQPSEPRDSAVYFCASGWGLTEAFFGQGTRLTVV.

The CDR3 is CSVGSESDTQYF. CDR3 in DNA: TGCAGCGTTGGATCGGAGTCAGATACGCAGTATTTT. The chain is built from TRBV29-1 and TRBJ2-3; D gene uncertain. CDR1 and CDR2 (germline): SQVTM, ANQGSEA. V was trimmed by 4 bases and J by 4 bases, leaving 9 bases between them. The CDR3 runs to 12 residues.